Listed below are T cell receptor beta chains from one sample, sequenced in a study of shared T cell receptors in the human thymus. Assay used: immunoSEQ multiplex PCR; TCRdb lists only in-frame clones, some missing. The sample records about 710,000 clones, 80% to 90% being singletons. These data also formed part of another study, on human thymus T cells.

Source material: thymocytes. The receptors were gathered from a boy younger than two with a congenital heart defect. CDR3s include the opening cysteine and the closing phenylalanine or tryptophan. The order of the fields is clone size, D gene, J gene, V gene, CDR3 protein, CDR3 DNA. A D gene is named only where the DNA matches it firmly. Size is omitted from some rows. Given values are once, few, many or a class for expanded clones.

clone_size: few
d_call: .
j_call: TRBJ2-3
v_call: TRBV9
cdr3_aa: CASSVRVSTDTQYF
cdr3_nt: TGTGCCAGCAGCGTCAGGGTTAGCACAGATACGCAGTATTTT

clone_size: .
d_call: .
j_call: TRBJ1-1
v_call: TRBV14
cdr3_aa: CASSQAIPGQNTEAFF
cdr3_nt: TGTGCCAGCAGCCAAGCTATTCCGGGACAGAACACTGAAGCTTTCTTT

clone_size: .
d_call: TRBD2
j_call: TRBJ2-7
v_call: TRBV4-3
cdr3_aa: CASSHMTSGSSYEQYF
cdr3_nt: TGCGCCAGCAGCCATATGACTAGCGGGAGCTCCTACGAGCAGTACTTC

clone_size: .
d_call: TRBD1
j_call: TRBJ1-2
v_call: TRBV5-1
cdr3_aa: CASSFTQGQGHGYTF
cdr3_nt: TGCGCCAGCAGCTTTACCCAGGGACAGGGACATGGCTACACCTTC

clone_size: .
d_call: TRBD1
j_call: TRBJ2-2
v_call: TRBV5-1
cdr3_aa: CASSPRDRGWSGELFF
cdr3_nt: TGCGCCAGCAGCCCCCGGGACAGGGGGTGGTCCGGGGAGCTGTTTTTT

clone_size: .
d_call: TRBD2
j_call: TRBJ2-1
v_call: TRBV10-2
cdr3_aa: CASSEPGTSGRDPAYNEQFF
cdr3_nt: TGCGCCAGCAGTGAGCCCGGGACTAGCGGGAGGGATCCGGCCTACAATGAGCAGTTCTTC

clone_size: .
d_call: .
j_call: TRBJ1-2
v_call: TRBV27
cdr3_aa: CASSLSKGGDPTNYGYTF
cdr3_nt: TGTGCCAGCAGTTTATCGAAAGGGGGGGATCCTACTAACTATGGCTACACCTTC

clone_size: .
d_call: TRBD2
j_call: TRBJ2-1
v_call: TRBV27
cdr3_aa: CASSLNGGADNEQFF
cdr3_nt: TGTGCCAGCAGCTTAAACGGGGGGGCCGACAATGAGCAGTTCTTC

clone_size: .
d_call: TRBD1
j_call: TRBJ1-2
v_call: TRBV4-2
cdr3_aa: CASSQTGTGGKRGDGYTF
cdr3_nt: TGTGCCAGCAGCCAAACCGGGACAGGGGGAAAAAGGGGAGATGGCTACACCTTC

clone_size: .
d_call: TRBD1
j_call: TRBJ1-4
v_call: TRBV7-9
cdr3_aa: CASSLDRAANEKLFF
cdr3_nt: TGTGCCAGCAGCCTAGACAGGGCGGCTAATGAAAAACTGTTTTTT

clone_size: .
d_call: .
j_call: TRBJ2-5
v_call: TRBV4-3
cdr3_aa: CASSQGYEGDQQETQYF
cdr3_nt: TGCGCCAGCAGCCAAGGATATGAGGGGGACCAACAAGAGACCCAGTACTTC

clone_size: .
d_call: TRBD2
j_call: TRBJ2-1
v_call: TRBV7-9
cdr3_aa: CASSLTGTSGPYNEQFF
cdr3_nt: TGTGCCAGCAGCTTAACCGGGACTAGCGGCCCATACAATGAGCAGTTCTTC

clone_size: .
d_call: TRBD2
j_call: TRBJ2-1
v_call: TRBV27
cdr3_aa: CASSLGTSGGSSYNEQFF
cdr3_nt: TGTGCCAGCAGTTTAGGGACTAGCGGTGGGAGCTCCTACAATGAGCAGTTCTTC

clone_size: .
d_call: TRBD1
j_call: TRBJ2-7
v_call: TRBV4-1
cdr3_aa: CASSQELGDRDSYEQYF
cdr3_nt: TGCGCCAGCAGCCAAGAATTGGGAGACAGGGATTCCTACGAGCAGTACTTC

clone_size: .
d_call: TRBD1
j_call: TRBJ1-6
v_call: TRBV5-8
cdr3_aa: CASSLLSTGEDSPLHF
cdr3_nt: TGTGCCAGCAGCTTGTTATCGACAGGGGAGGACTCACCCCTCCACTTT

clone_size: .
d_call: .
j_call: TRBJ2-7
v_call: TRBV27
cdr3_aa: CASSLYPLGKSSYEQYF
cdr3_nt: TGTGCCAGCAGTTTATACCCCCTAGGAAAGAGCTCCTACGAGCAGTACTTC

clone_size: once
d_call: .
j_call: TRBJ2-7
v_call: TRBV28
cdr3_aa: CASSSRGDTYEQYF
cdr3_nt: TGTGCCAGCAGTTCGCGAGGGGACACCTACGAGCAGTACTTC

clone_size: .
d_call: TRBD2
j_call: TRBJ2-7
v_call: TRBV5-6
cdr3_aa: CASSLVAGLAGYEQYF
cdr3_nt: TGTGCCAGCAGCTTGGTTGCCGGACTAGCGGGCTACGAGCAGTACTTC

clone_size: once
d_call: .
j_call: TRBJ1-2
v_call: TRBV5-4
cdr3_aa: CASSPGHNGYTF
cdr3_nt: TGTGCCAGCAGCCCGGGACACAATGGCTACACCTTC

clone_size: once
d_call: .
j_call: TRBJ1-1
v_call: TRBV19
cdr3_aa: CASSIDLGRGGTEAFF
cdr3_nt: TGTGCCAGTAGTATAGATCTGGGAAGGGGGGGCACTGAAGCTTTCTTT

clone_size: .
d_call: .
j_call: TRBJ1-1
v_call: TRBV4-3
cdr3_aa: CASSQDRGSAEAFF
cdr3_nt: TGCGCCAGCAGCCAAGATCGCGGGTCGGCTGAAGCTTTCTTT

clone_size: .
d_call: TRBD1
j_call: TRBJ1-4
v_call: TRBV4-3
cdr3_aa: CASSQRQGREKLFF
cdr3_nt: TGCGCCAGCAGCCAAAGACAGGGAAGGGAAAAACTGTTTTTT

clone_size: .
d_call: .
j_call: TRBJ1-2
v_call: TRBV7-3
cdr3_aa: CASSLKTGDGYTF
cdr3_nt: TGTGCCAGCAGCTTAAAGACAGGCGATGGCTACACCTTC

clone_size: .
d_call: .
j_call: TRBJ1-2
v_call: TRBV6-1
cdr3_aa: CASNGIGHGYTF
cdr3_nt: TGTGCCAGCAACGGGATCGGCCATGGCTACACCTTC

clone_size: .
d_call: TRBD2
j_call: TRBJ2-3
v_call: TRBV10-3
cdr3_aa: CAISDWERGNTQYF
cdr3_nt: TGTGCCATCAGTGATTGGGAGCGGGGGAATACGCAGTATTTT

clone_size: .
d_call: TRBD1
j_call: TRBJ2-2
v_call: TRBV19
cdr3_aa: CASTGTGQGSPYTGELFF
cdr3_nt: TGTGCCAGCACCGGGACTGGACAGGGGAGCCCCTACACCGGGGAGCTGTTTTTT

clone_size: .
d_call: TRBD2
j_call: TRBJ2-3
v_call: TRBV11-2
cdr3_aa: CASSLATGGRALDTQYF
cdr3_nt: TGTGCCAGCAGCTTGGCCACTGGCGGGAGGGCCTTAGATACGCAGTATTTT

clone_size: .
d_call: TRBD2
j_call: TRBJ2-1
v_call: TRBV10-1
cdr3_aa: CASSEGAGSGVNEQFF
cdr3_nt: TGCGCCAGCAGTGAGGGGGCTGGGAGCGGGGTGAATGAGCAGTTCTTC

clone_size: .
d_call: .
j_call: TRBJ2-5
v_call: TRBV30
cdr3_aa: CAWSVRDRGILLRGGRKTQYF
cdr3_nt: TGTGCCTGGAGTGTCCGGGACAGGGGCATCCTTTTGCGGGGGGGCCGTAAGACCCAGTACTTC

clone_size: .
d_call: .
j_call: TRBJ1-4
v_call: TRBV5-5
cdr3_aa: CASSLAGLWEKLFF
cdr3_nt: TGTGCCAGCAGCTTGGCGGGGTTGTGGGAAAAACTGTTTTTT

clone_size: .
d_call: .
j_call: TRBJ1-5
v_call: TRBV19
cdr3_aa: CASSIEFSKPQHF
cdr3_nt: TGTGCCAGTAGTATAGAATTCAGTAAGCCCCAGCATTTT

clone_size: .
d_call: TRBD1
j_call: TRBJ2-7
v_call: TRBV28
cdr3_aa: CASSFSGTGGREQYF
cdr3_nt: TGTGCCAGCAGTTTCTCCGGGACAGGGGGGCGGGAGCAGTACTTC

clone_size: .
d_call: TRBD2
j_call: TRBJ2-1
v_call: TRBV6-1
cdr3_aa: CASSVGTRAYNEQFF
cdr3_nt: TGTGCCAGCAGTGTTGGGACTAGGGCCTACAATGAGCAGTTCTTC

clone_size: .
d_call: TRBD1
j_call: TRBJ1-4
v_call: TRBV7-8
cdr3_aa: CASSPGGQGVLATNEKLFF
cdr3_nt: TGTGCCAGCAGCCCTGGCGGACAGGGGGTGCTGGCTACTAATGAAAAACTGTTTTTT

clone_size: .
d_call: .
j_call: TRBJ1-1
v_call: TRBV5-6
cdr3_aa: CASSLGQGSEAFF
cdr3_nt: TGTGCCAGCAGCTTGGGACAAGGCAGTGAAGCTTTCTTT